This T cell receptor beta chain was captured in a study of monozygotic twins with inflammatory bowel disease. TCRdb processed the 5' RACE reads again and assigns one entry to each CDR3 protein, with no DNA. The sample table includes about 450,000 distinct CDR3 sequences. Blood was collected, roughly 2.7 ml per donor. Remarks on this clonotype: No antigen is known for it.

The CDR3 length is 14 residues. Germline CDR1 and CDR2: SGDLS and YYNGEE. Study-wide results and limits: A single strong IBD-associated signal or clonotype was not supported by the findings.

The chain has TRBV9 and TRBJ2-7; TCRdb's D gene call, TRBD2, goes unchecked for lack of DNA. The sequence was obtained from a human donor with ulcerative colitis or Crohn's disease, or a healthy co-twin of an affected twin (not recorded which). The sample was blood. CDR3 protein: CASSAGPPAYEQYF.